This T cell receptor (beta chain) is drawn from a study of shared clonotypes between healthy human individuals. Study-level background: CD4 naive and memory got three plates each, CD8 naive two, CD8 memory one. Findings and caveats of the study: Sequencing depth was a factor that was expected to affect clonotype sharing among donors. Memory subsets had estimated richness that was generally smaller than that of naive subsets.

CDR3 size: 17 residues. V lost 4 bases to trimming and J lost 0 bases, with 18 bases between them. Germline lookup yields CDR1 SGHDN and CDR2 FVKESK. At deep level, the assay was performed. The protocol was immunoSEQ multiplex PCR, while the TCRdb copy is restricted to in-frame clones and leaves out a portion. In the table there are some 2,500,000 clones, 85% to 95% of which are singletons. As regards this clone: Antigen specificity is unknown.

The source is a man between 18 and 29 years old in good health. Some clones in this sample may be carry-over from other donors' samples. Sequenced material: naive CD4+ T cells from PBMCs. As to subset: CD45RA+ positively selected. The rearrangement links TRBV14 to TRBJ1-2; D gene uncertain. The CDR3 region has the DNA TGTGCCAGCAGCCTTCAGAACGACGGAACATCTAACTATGGCTACACCTTC. This translates into CASSLQNDGTSNYGYTF.